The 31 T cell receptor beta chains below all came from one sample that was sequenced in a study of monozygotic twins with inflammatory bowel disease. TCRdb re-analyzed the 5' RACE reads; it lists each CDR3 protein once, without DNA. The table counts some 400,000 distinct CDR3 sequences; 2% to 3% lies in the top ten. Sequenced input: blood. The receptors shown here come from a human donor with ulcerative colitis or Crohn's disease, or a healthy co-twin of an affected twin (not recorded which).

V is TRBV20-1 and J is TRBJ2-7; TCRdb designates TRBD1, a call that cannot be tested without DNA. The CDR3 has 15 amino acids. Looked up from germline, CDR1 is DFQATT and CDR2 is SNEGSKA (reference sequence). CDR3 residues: CSARGGTVSADEQYF.

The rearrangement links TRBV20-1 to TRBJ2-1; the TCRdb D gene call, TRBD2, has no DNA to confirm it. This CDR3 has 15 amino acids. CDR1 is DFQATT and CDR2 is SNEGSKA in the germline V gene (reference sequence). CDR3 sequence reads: CSAGTSGSSSNEQFF.

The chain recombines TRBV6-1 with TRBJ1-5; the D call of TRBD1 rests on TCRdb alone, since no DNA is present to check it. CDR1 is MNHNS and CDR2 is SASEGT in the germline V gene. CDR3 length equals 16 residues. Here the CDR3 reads CASSDSLGFGNQPQHF.

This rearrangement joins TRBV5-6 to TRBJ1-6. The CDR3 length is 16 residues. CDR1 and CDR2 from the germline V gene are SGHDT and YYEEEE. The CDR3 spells CASSFSTTAGNSPLHF.

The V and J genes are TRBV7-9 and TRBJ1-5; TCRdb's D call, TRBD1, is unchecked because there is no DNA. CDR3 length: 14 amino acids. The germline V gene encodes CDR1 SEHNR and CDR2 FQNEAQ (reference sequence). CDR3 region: CASSLEGASEPQHF.

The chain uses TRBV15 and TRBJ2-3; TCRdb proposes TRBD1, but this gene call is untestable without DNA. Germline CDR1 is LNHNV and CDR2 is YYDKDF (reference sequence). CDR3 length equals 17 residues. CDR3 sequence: CATSTLPGQGMTDTQYF.

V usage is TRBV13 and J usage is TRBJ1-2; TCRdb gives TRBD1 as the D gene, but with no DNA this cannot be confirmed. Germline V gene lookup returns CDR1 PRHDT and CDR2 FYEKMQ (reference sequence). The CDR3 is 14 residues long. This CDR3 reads CASTLVGQNYGYTF.

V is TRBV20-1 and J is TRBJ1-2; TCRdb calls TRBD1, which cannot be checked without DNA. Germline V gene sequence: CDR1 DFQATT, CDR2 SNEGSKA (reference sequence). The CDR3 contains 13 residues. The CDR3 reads CSPKTGYDYGYTF.

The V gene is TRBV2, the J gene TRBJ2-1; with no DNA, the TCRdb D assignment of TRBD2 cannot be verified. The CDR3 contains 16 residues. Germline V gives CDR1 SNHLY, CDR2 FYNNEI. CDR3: CASSPSGRAPYNEQFF.

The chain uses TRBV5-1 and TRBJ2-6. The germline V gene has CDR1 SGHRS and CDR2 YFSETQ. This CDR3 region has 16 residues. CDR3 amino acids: CASSLSPTSGANVLTF.

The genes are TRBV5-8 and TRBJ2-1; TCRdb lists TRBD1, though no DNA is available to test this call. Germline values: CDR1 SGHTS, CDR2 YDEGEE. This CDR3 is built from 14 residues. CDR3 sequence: CASSPGVFGAEQFF.

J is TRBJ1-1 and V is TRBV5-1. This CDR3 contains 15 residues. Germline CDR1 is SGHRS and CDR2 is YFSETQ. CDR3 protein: CASSSLTASNTEAFF.

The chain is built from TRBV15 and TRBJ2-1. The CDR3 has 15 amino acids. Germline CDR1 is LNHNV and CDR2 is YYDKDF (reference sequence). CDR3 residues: CATSRSTGSYNEQFF.

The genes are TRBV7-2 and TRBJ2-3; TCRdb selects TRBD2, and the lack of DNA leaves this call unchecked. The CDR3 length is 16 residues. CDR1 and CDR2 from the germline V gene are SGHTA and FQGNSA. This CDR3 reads CASSLGLAGNTDTQYF.

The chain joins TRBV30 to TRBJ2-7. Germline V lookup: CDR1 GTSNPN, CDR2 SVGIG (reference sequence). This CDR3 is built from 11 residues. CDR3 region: CAWSVAYEQYF.

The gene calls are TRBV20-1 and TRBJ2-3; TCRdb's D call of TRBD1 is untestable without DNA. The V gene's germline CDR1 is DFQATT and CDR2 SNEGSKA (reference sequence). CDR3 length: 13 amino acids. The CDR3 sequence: CSARHAPTNTQYF.

This CDR3 is CATSAGRGNRGEQFF. This chain links TRBV24-1 with TRBJ2-1; with no DNA, the TCRdb D assignment of TRBD1 cannot be verified. This CDR3 has 15 amino acids. In germline, CDR1 is KGHDR, CDR2 SFDVKD.

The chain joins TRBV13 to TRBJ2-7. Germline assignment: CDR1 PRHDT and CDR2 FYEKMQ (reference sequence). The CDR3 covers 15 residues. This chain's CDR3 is CASSGRGADSYEQYF.

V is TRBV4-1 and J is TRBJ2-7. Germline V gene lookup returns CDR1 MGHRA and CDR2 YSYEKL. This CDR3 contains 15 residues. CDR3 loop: CASSQEVITTYEQYF.

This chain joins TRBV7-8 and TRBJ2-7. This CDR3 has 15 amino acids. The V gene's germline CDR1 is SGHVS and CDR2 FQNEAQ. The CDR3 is CASSLAGGESYEQYF.

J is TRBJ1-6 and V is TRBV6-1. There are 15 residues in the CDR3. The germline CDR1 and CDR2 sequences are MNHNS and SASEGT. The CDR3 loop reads CASAPEGRTSLPLHF.

CDR3 sequence: CASSFVGDAGLNTEAFF. The rearrangement links TRBV27 to TRBJ1-1; checking the TCRdb D call of TRBD1 is not possible without DNA. Per the germline V gene, CDR1 is MNHEY and CDR2 is SMNVEV (reference sequence). The CDR3 has 17 amino acids.

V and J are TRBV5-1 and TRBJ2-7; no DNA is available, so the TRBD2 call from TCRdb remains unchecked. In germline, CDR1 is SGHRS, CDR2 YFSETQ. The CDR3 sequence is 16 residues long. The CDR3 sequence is CASSLATSGGLGEQYF.

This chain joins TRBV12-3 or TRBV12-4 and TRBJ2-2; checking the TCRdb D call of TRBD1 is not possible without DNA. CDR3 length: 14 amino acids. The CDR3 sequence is CAGRTGGNTGELFF.

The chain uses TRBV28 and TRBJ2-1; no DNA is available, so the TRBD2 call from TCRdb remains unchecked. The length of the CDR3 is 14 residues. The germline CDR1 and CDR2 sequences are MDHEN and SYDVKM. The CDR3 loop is CASRPAGGRDEQFF.

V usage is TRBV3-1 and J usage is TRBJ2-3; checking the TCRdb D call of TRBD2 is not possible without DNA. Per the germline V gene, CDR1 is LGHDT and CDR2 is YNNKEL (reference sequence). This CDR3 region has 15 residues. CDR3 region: CASSQGGSGSDTQYF.

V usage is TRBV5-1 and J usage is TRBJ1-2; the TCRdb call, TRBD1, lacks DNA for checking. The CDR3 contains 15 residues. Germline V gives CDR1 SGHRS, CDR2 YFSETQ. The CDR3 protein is CASSLYRDRSYGYTF.

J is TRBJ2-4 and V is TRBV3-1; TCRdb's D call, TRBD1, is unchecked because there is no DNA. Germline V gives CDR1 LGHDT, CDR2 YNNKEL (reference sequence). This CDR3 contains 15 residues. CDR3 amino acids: CASSSVSIAKNIQYF.

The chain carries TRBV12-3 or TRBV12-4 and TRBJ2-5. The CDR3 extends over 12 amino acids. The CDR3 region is CASSQFGETQYF.

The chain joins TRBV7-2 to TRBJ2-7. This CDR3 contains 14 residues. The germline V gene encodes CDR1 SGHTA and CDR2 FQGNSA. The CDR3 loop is CASSLGKDSYEQYF.

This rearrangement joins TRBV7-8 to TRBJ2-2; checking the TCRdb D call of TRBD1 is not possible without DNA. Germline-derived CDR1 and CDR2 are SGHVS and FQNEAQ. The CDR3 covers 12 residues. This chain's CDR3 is CASSHPAGELFF.